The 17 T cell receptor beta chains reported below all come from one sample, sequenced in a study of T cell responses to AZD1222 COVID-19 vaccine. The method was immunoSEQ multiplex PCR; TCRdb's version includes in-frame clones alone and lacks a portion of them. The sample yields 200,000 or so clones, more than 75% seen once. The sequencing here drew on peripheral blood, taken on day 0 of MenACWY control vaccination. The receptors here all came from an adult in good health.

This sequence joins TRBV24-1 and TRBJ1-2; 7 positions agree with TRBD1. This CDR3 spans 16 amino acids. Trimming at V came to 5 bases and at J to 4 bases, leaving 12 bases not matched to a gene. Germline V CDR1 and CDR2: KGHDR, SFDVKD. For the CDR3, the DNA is TGTGCCACCAGTGCGTCAGGACAGGACCGTTCCTATGGCTACACCTTC. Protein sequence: CATSASGQDRSYGYTF.

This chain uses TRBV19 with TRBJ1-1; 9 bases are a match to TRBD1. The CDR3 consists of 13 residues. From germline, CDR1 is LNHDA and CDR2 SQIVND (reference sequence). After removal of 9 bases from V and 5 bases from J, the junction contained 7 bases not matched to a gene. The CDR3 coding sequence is TGTGCCAGCGGGACAGGGAGGTTGACTGAAGCTTTCTTT. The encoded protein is CASGTGRLTEAFF.

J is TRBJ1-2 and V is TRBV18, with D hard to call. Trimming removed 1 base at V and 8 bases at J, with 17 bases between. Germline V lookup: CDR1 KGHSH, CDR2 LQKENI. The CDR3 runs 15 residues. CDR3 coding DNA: TGTGCCAGCTCACCACGGGTGCTCCAGGCAGAGGGCTACACCTTC. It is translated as CASSPRVLQAEGYTF.

CDR3 nucleotide sequence: TGTGCCAGCAGTGATAGGGCAGAGAGCCATGAGCAGTTCTTC. It encodes CASSDRAESHEQFF. The rearrangement uses TRBV6-4 and TRBJ2-1, with D unresolved. CDR1 is MRHNA and CDR2 is SNTAGT in the germline V gene. This CDR3 contains 14 residues. V lost 3 bases and J lost 8, with 14 bases in between.

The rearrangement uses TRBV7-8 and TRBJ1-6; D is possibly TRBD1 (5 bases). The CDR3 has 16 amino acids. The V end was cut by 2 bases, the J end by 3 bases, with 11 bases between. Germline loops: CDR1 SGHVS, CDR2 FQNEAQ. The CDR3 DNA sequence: TGTGCCAGCAGCTTAATGGGGCCAGACTATAATTCACCCCTCCACTTT. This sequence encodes CASSLMGPDYNSPLHF.

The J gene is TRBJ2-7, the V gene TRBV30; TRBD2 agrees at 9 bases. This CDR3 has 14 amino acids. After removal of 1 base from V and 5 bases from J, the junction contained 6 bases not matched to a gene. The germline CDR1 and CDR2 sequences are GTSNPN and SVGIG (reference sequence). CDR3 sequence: CAWSAASGKDEQYF. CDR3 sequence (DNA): TGTGCCTGGAGTGCGGCTAGCGGGAAGGACGAGCAGTACTTC.

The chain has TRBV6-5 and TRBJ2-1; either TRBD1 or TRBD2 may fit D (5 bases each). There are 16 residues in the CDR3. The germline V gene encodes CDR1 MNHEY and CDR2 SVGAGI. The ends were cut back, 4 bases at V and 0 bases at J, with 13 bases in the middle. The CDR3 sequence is CASSSGTTRSYNEQFF. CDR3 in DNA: TGTGCCAGCAGTTCCGGGACCACTCGCTCCTACAATGAGCAGTTCTTC.

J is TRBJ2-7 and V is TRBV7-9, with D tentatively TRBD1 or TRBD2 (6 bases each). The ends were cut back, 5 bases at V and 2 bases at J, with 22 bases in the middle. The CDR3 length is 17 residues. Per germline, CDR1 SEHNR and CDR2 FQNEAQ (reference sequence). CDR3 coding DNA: TGTGCCAGCAGCGGAGAGTTTCCCGAAGGGGGGACCTACGAGCAGTACTTC. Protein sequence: CASSGEFPEGGTYEQYF.

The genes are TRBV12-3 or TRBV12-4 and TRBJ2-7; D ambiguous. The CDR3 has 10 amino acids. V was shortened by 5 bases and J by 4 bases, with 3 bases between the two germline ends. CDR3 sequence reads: CASSGYEQYF. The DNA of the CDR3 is TGTGCCAGCAGTGGGTACGAGCAGTACTTC.

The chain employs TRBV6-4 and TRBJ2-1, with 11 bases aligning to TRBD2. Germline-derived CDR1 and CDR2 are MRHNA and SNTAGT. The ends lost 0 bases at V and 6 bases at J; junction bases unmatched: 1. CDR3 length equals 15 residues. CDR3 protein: CASSDSSGGANEQFF. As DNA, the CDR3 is TGTGCCAGCAGTGACTCTAGCGGGGGGGCCAATGAGCAGTTCTTC.

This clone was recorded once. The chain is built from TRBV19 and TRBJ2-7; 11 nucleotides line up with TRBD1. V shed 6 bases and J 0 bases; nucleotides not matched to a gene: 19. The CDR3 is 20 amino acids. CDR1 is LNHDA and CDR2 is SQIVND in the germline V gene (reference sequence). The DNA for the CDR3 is TGTGCCAGTAGCCCCCTTCGGACAGGGGGCTTAAAGGGGAACTCCTACGAGCAGTACTTC. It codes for CASSPLRTGGLKGNSYEQYF.

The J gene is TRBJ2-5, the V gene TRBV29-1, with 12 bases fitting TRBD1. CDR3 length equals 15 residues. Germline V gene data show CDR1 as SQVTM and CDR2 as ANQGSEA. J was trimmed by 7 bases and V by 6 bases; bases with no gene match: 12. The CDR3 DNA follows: TGCAGCGTCGAAAAAGGGACAGGGGGCATAGGGACCCAGTACTTC. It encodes CSVEKGTGGIGTQYF.

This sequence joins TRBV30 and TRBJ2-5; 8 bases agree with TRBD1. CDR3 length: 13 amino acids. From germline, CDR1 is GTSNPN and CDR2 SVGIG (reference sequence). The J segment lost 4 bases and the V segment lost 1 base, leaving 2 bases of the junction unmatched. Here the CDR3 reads CAWSGGQGETQYF. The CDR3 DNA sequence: TGTGCCTGGAGTGGCGGACAGGGAGAGACCCAGTACTTC.

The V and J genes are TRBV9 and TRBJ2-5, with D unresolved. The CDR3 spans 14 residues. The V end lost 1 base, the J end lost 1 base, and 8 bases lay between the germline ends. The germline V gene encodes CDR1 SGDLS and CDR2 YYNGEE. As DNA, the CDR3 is TGTGCCAGCAGCGTAAGGGCTGTCCAAGAGACCCAGTACTTC. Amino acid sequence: CASSVRAVQETQYF.

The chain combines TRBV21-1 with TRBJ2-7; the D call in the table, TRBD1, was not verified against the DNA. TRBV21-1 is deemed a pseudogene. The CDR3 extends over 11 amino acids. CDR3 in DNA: TGTGCCAGCGGGGGCCCTCAGGAGCAGTACTTC. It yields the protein CASGGPQEQYF.

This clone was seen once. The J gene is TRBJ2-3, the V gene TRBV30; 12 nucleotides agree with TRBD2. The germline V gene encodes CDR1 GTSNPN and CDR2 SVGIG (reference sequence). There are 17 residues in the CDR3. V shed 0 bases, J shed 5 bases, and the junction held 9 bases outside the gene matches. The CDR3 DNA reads TGTGCCTGGAGTGTAACGAGGACTAGCGGGGTGATAGATACGCAGTATTTT. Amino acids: CAWSVTRTSGVIDTQYF.

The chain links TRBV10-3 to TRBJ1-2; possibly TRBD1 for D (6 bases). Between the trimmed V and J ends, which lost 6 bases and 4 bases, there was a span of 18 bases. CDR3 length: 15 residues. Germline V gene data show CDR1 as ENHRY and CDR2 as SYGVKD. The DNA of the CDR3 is TGTGCCATCAGGGGGGCAGGCAGTCCTACCTATGGCTACACCTTC. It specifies CAIRGAGSPTYGYTF.